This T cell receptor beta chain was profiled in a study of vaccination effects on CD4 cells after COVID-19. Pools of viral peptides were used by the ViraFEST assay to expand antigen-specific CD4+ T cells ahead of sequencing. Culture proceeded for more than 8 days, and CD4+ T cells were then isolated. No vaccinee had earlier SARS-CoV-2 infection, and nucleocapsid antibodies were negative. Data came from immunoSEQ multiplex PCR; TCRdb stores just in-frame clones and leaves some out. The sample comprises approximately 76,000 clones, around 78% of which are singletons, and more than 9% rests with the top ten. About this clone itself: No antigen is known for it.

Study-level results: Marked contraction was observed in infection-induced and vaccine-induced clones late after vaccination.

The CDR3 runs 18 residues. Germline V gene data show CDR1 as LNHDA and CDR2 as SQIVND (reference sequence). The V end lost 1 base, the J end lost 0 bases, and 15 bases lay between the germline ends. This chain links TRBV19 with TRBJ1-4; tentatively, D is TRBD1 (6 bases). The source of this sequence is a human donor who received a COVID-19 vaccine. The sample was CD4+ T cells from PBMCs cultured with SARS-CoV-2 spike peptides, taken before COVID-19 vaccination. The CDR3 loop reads CASSIGGTGSPTNEKLFF. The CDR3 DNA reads TGTGCCAGTAGTATAGGGGGAACAGGGAGCCCAACTAATGAAAAACTGTTTTTT.